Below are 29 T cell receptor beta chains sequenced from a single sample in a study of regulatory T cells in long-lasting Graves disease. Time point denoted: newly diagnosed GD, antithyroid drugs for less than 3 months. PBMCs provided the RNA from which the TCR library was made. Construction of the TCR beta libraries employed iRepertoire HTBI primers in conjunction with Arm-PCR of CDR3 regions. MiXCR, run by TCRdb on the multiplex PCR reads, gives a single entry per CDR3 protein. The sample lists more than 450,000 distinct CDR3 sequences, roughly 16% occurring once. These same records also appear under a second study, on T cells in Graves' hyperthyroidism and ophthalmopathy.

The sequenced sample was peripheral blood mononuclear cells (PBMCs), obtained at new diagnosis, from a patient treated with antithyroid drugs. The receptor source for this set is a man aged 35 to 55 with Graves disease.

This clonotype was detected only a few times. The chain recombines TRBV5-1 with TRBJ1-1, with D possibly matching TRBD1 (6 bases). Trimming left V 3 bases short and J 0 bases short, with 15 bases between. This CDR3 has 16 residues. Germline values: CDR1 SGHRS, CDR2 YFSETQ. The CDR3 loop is CASSSRDKRMNTEAFF. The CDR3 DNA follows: TGCGCCAGCAGCTCCCGGGACAAAAGAATGAACACTGAAGCTTTCTTT.

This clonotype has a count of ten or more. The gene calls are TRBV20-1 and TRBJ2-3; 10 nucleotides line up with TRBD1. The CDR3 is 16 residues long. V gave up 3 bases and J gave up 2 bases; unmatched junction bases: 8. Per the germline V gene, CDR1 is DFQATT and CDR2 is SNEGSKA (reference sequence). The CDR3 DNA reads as TGCAGTGCTAGGAAGGGGACAGGGGATTCCACAGATACGCAGTATTTT. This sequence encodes CSARKGTGDSTDTQYF.

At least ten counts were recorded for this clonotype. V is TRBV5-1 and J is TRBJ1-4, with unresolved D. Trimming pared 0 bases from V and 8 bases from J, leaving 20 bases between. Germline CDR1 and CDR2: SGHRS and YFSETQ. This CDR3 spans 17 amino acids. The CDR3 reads CASSLADDSSRKEKLFF. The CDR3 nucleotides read TGCGCCAGCAGCTTGGCCGACGACTCCTCGAGGAAAGAAAAACTGTTTTTT.

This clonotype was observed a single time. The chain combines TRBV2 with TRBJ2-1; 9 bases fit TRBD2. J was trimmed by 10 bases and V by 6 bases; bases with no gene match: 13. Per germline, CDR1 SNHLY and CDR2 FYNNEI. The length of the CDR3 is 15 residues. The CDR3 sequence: CASSRTSVESGEQFF. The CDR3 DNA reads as TGTGCCAGCAGCAGGACTAGCGTCGAAAGCGGGGAGCAGTTCTTC.

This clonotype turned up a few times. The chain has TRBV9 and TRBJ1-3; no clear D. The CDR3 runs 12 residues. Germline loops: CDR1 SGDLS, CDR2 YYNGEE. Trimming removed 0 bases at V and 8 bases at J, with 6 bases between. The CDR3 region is CASSVGEDTIYF. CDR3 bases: TGTGCCAGCAGCGTAGGGGAAGACACCATATATTTT.

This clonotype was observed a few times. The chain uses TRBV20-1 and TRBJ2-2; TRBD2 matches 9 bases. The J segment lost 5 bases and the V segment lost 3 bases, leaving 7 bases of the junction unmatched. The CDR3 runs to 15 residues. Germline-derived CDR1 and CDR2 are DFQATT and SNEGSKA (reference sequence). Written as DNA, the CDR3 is TGCAGTGCTAGGGGCGGGAGGGCCTGGACCGGGGAGCTGTTTTTT. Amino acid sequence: CSARGGRAWTGELFF.

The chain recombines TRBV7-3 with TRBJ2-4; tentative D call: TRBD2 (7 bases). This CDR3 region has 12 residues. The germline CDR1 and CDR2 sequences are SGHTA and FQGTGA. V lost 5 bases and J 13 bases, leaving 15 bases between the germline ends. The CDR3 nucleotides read TGTGCCAGCAGCCCAAGGGGGGGACCGCAGTACTTC. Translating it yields CASSPRGGPQYF. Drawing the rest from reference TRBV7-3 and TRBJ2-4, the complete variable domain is GAGVSQTPSNKVTEKGKYVELRCDPISGHTALYWYRQSLGQGPEFLIYFQGTGAADDSGLPNDRFFAVRPEGSVSTLKIQRTERGDSAVYLCASSPRGGPQYFGAGTRLSVL.

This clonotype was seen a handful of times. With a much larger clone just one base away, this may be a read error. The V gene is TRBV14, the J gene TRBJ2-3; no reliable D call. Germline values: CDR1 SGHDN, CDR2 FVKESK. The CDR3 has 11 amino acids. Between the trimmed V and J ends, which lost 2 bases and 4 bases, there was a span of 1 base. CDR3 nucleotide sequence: TGTGCCAGCAGCCAATCAGATACGCAGTATTTT. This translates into CASSQSDTQYF.

The CDR3 DNA reads as TGTGCTAGTGGTCACCCAGGGGCGGGAGGGAACACCGGGGAGCTGTTTTTT. Translated, it gives CASGHPGAGGNTGELFF. The chain uses TRBV12-5 and TRBJ2-2; 8 bases match TRBD2. Germline V gene sequence: CDR1 LGHNT, CDR2 FRNRAP. V shed 5 bases and J 1 base; nucleotides not matched to a gene: 9. CDR3 length equals 17 residues.

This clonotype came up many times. Here the CDR3 reads CASSDERVSSYEQYF. For the CDR3, the DNA is TGCGCCAGCAGTGATGAGCGGGTGAGCTCCTACGAGCAGTACTTC. The genes are TRBV10-2 and TRBJ2-7, with D maybe TRBD2 (6 bases). The CDR3 runs 15 residues. V shed 3 bases and J shed 0 bases, with 12 bases lying between them. CDR1 WSHSY and CDR2 SAAADI come from the germline V gene.

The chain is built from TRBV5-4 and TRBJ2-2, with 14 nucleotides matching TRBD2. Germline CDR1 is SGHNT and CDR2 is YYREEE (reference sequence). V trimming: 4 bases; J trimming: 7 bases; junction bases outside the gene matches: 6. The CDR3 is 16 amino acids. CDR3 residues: CASSHGTSGRVGELFF. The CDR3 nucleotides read TGTGCCAGCAGCCACGGGACTAGCGGGAGAGTCGGGGAGCTGTTTTTT.

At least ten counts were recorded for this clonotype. CDR3: CATKSASTGELFF. The CDR3 DNA is TGCGCCACCAAATCAGCGAGCACCGGGGAGCTGTTTTTT. The chain links TRBV10-1 to TRBJ2-2; D remains ambiguous. The germline gives CDR1 WNHNN, CDR2 SYGVQD (reference sequence). Trimming stripped 10 bases from V and 4 bases from J, with 13 bases between. The CDR3 length is 13 residues.

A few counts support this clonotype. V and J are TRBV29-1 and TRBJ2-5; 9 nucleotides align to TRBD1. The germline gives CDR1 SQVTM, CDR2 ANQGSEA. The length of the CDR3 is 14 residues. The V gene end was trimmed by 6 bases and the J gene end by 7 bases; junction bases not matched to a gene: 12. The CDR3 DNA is TGCAGCGTGACCGGGACAGGGACTACGGTGACCCAGTACTTC. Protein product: CSVTGTGTTVTQYF.

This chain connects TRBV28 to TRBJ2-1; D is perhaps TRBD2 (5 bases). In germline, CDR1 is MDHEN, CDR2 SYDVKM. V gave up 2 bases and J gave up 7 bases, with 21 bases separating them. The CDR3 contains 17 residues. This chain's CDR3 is CASSLHRASPSGNEQFF. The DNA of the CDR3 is TGTGCCAGCAGTTTACATCGAGCTAGCCCCAGTGGGAATGAGCAGTTCTTC. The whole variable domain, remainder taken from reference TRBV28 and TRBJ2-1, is DVKVTQSSRYLVKRTGEKVFLECVQDMDHENMFWYRQDPGLGLRLIYFSYDVKMKEKGDIPEGYSVSREKKERFSLILESASTNQTSMYLCASSLHRASPSGNEQFFGPGTRLTVL.

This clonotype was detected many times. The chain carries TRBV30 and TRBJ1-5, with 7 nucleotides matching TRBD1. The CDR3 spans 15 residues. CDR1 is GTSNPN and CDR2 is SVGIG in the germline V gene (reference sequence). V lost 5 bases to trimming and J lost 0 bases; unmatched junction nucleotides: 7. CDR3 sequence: CAWPRQGHSNQPQHF. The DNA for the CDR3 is TGTGCCTGGCCCCGACAGGGCCATAGCAATCAGCCCCAGCATTTT.

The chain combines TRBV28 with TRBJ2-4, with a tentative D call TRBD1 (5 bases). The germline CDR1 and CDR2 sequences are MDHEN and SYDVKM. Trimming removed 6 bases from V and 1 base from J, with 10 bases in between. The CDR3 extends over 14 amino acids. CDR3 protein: CASRWGSAKNIQYF. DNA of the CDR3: TGTGCCAGCAGATGGGGCTCGGCCAAAAACATTCAGTACTTC.

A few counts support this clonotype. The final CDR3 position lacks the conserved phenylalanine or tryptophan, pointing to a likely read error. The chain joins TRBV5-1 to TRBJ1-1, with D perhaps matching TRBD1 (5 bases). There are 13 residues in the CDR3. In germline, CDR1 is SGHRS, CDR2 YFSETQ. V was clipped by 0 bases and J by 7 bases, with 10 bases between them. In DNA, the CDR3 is TGCGCCAGCAGCTTGGCAGGGCAGGTTGAAGCTTTCTCT. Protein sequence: CASSLAGQVEAFS.

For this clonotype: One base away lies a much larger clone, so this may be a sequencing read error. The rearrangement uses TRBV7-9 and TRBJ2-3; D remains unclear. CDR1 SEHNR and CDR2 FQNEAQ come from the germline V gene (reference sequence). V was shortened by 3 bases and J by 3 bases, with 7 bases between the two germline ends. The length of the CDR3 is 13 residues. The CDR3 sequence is CASSFPRTDTQYF. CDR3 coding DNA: TGTGCCAGCAGCTTCCCAAGGACAGATACGCAGTATTTT.

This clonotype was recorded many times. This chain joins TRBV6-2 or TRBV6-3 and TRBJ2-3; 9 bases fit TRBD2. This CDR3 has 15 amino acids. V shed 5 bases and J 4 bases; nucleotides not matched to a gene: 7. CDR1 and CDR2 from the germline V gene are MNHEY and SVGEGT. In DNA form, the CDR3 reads TGTGCCAGCAGTGCCAATAGCGGGAGTTCAGATACGCAGTATTTT. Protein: CASSANSGSSDTQYF.

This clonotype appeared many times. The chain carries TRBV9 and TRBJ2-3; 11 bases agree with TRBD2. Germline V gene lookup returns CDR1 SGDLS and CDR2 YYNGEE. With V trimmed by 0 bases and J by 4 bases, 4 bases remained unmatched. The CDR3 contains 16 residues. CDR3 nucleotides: TGTGCCAGCAGCGTAGAAACTAGCGGGAGAGCAGATACGCAGTATTTT. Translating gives CASSVETSGRADTQYF.

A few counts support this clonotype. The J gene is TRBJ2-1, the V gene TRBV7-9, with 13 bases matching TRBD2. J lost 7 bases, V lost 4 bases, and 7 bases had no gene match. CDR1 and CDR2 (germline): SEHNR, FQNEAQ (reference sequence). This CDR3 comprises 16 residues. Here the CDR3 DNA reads TGTGCCAGCAGCTCTGGGACTAGCGGGAAAGGGAATGAGCAGTTCTTC. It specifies CASSSGTSGKGNEQFF. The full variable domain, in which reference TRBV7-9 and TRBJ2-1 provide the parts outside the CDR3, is DTGVSQNPRHKITKRGQNVTFRCDPISEHNRLYWYRQTLGQGPEFLTYFQNEAQLEKSRLLSDRFSAERPKGSFSTLEIQRTEQGDSAMYLCASSSGTSGKGNEQFFGPGTRLTVL.

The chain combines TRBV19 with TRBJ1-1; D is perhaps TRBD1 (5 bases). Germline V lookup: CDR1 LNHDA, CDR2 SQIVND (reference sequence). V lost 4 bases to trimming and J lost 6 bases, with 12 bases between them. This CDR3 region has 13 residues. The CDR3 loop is CASSTHDRSEAFF. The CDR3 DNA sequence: TGTGCCAGTAGTACCCACGACAGATCTGAAGCTTTCTTT. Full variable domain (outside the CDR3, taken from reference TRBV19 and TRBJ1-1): DGGITQSPKYLFRKEGQNVTLSCEQNLNHDAMYWYRQDPGQGLRLIYYSQIVNDFQKGDIAEGYSVSREKKESFPLTVTSAQKNPTAFYLCASSTHDRSEAFFGQGTRLTVV.

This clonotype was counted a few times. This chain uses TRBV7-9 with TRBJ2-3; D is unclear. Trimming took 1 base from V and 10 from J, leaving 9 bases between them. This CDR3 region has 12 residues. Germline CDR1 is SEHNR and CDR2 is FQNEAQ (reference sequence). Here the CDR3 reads CASSLGGFAQYF. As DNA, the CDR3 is TGTGCCAGCAGCTTAGGAGGTTTTGCGCAGTATTTT. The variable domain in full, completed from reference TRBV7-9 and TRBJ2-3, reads DTGVSQNPRHKITKRGQNVTFRCDPISEHNRLYWYRQTLGQGPEFLTYFQNEAQLEKSRLLSDRFSAERPKGSFSTLEIQRTEQGDSAMYLCASSLGGFAQYFGPGTRLTVL.

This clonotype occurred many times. The CDR3 is CASSPEPLLAGVAWETQYF. For the CDR3, the DNA is TGTGCCAGCAGTCCCGAGCCCCTACTAGCGGGAGTAGCTTGGGAGACCCAGTACTTC. V and J are TRBV12-3 or TRBV12-4 and TRBJ2-5; the match to TRBD2 covers 11 bases. The CDR3 has 19 amino acids. Losses at the gene ends were 5 bases for V and 5 bases for J; bases not matched to a gene: 19.

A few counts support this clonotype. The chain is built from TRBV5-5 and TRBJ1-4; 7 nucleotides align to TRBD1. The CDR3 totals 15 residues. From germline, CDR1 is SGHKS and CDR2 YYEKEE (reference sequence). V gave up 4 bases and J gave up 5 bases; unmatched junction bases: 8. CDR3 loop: CASSPWDRLNEKLFF. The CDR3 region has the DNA TGTGCCAGCAGCCCATGGGACAGACTAAATGAAAAACTGTTTTTT.

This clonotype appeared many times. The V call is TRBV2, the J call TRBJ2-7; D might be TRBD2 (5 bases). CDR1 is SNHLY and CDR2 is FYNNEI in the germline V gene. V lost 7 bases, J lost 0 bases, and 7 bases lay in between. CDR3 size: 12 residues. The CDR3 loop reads CASKDYSYEQYF. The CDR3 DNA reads TGTGCCAGCAAAGACTACTCCTACGAGCAGTACTTC.

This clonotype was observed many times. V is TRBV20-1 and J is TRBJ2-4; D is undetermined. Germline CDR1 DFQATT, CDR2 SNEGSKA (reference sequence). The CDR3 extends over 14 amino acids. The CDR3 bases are TGCAGCTCGACCTTATCCACGTTCGGAAACATTCAGTACTTC. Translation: CSSTLSTFGNIQYF.

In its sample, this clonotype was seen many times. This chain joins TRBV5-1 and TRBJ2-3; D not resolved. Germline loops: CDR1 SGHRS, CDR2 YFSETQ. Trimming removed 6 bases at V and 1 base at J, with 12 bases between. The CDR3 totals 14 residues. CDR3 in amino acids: CASTEDGGTDTQYF. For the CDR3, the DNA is TGCGCCAGCACTGAGGATGGTGGCACAGATACGCAGTATTTT.

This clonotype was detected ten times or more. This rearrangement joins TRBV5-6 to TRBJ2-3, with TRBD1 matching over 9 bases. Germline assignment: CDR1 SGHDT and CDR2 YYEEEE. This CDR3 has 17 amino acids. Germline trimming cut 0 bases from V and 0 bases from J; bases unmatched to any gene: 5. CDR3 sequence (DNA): TGTGCCAGCAGCTTGGCCCCGGGACAGGGAAGCACAGATACGCAGTATTTT. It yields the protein CASSLAPGQGSTDTQYF.